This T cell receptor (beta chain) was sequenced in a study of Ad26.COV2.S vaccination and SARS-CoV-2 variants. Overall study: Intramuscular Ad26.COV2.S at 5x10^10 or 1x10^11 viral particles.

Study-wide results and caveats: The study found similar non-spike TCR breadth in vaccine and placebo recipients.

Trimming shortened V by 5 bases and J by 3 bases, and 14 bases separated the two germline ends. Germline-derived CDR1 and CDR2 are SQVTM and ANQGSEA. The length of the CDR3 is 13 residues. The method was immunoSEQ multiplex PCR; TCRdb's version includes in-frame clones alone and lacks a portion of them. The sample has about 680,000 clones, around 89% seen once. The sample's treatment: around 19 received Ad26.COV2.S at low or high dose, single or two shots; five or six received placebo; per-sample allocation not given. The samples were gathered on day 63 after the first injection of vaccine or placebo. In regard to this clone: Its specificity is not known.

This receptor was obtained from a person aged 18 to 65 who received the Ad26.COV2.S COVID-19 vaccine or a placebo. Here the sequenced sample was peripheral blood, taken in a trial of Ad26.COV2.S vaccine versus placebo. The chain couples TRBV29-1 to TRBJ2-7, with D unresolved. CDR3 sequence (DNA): TGCAGCGTTTCTCCCCGACTGAGCTACGAGCAGTACTTC. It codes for CSVSPRLSYEQYF.